The T cell receptor (beta chain) described here comes from a study of memory CD4+ T cells and cytomegalovirus serostatus. The CDR3 sequence is 14 residues long. Germline loops: CDR1 SGHNT, CDR2 YYREEE (reference sequence). The V end was cut by 2 bases, the J end by 2 bases, with 11 bases between. Method: immunoSEQ multiplex PCR; TCRdb's copy keeps in-frame clones and lacks some. The top ten hold about 2.1% of the sample, which has around 53,000 clones, approximately 82% seen once. The sort gate was single viable CD3+CD4+CD8-CD45RO+ cells for memory CD4+ T cells. The source of this sequence is an adult in good health and CMV-seropositive. This chain joins TRBV5-4 and TRBJ2-7; tentative D call: TRBD2 (5 bases). The sample was memory CD4+ T cells from blood. The CDR3 DNA reads TGTGCCAGCAGCTTTGGTAGCGAGACCTACGAGCAGTACTTC. This encodes CASSFGSETYEQYF.